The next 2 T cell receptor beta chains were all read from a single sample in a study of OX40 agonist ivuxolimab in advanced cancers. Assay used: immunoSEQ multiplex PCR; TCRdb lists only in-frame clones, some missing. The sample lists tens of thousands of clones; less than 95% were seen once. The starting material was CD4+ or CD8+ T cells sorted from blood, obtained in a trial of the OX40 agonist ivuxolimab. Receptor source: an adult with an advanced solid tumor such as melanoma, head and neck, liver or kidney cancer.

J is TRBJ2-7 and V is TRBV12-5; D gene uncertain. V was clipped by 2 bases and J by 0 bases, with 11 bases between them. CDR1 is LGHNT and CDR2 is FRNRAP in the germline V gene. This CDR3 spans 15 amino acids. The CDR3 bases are TGTGCTAGTGGTTTGCCTTTGCACAGCTCCTACGAGCAGTACTTC. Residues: CASGLPLHSSYEQYF.

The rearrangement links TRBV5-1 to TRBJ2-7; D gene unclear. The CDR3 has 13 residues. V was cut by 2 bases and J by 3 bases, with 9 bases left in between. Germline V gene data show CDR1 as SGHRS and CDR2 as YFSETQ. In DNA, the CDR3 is TGCGCCAGCAGCTTCGACACGATCTACGAGCAGTACTTC. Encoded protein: CASSFDTIYEQYF.